This TCR beta chain was documented in a study of control samples from healthy donors and cancer patients. This clone was found once. Libraries were prepared by immunoSEQ multiplex PCR; TCRdb keeps only in-frame clonotypes and omits some of them. Here the sample spans some 150,000 clones, 91% being singletons. Germline CDR1 reads SGHNT; CDR2 reads YYREEE (reference sequence). J gave up 4 bases and V 3 bases, and 3 bases lay outside the gene matches. The CDR3 has 13 amino acids. V is TRBV5-4 and J is TRBJ1-2; TRBD1 matches at 7 bases. The TCR originated in a woman aged 30 to 39 in good health. The sequenced sample consisted of blood. The CDR3 DNA reads as TGTGCCAGCAGCTGGGACAGTACCTATGGCTACACCTTC. It yields the protein CASSWDSTYGYTF.